Listed below are T cell receptor beta chains from one sample, sequenced in a study of cytomegalovirus exposure and HLA in healthy donors. Data came from immunoSEQ multiplex PCR; TCRdb stores just in-frame clones and leaves some out. The profile covers approximately 200,000 clones, with 75% to 90% appearing a single time and roughly 7% taken by the ten largest. The sequencing input was PBMCs. These receptors originate from a man between 18 and 29 years old in good health and CMV-seropositive. Each CDR3 is given with its conserved first and last residue. Each record gives: V gene, clone size, D gene, J gene, CDR3 DNA, CDR3 protein. D genes are given only for firm matches. Size is omitted from some rows. Given values are once, few, many or a class for expanded clones.

v_call: TRBV6-6; clone_size: -; d_call: -; j_call: TRBJ1-2; cdr3_nt: TGTGCCAGCACTCAATCAGGGGTTTGGACCTTC; cdr3_aa: CASTQSGVWTF
v_call: TRBV5-1; clone_size: -; d_call: TRBD2; j_call: TRBJ2-1; cdr3_nt: TGCGCCAGCAGCGGGAGCGGGGTTTCAGGAGGTTGGGATGAGCAGTTCTTC; cdr3_aa: CASSGSGVSGGWDEQFF
v_call: TRBV28; clone_size: -; d_call: TRBD1; j_call: TRBJ1-1; cdr3_nt: TGTGCCAGCAGTTCCCGGACAGGGAACGCTGAAGCTTTCTTT; cdr3_aa: CASSSRTGNAEAFF
v_call: TRBV7-9; clone_size: -; d_call: -; j_call: TRBJ2-7; cdr3_nt: TGTGCCAGCAGCGGGGCGGGGAAGTACGAGCAGTACTTC; cdr3_aa: CASSGAGKYEQYF
v_call: TRBV28; clone_size: -; d_call: -; j_call: TRBJ1-5; cdr3_nt: TGTGCCAGCAGGGGGCAACGCTATCAGCCCCAGCATTTT; cdr3_aa: CASRGQRYQPQHF
v_call: TRBV7-9; clone_size: -; d_call: TRBD1; j_call: TRBJ1-4; cdr3_nt: TGTGCCAGCAGCTTAATTAGACAGGGGGCCGTTAATGAAAAACTGTTTTTT; cdr3_aa: CASSLIRQGAVNEKLFF
v_call: TRBV5-6; clone_size: few; d_call: TRBD1; j_call: TRBJ1-4; cdr3_nt: TGTGCCAGCAGCTCTTACCGGACAGGGACGACTAATGAAAAACTGTTTTTT; cdr3_aa: CASSSYRTGTTNEKLFF
v_call: TRBV29-1; clone_size: -; d_call: TRBD1; j_call: TRBJ1-1; cdr3_nt: TGCAGCGTTGGGCGACAGGGTCAGAACACTGAAGCTTTCTTT; cdr3_aa: CSVGRQGQNTEAFF
v_call: TRBV30; clone_size: -; d_call: TRBD2; j_call: TRBJ2-1; cdr3_nt: TGTGCCTGGAGTTTCGGTGGCGGGAGCGCTTTCAATGAGCAGTTCTTC; cdr3_aa: CAWSFGGGSAFNEQFF
v_call: TRBV15; clone_size: -; d_call: -; j_call: TRBJ2-5; cdr3_nt: TGTGCCACCAGCAGTCCTACAGTGACGCAAGAGACCCAGTACTTC; cdr3_aa: CATSSPTVTQETQYF
v_call: TRBV9; clone_size: -; d_call: TRBD1; j_call: TRBJ1-4; cdr3_nt: TGTGCCAGCAGCGTCTCCGGGACAGAAAATGAAAAACTGTTTTTT; cdr3_aa: CASSVSGTENEKLFF
v_call: TRBV7-2; clone_size: -; d_call: TRBD1; j_call: TRBJ2-7; cdr3_nt: TGTGCCAGCAGCTTCGACAGGGCCAGTTCCTACGAGCAGTACTTC; cdr3_aa: CASSFDRASSYEQYF
v_call: TRBV18; clone_size: -; d_call: -; j_call: TRBJ2-1; cdr3_nt: TGTGCCAGCTCACCACGGACTATGGGCGATGAGCAGTTCTTC; cdr3_aa: CASSPRTMGDEQFF
v_call: TRBV5-1; clone_size: -; d_call: -; j_call: TRBJ2-6; cdr3_nt: TGCGCCAGCAGCCGGACAGACTCTGGGGCCAACGTCCTGACTTTC; cdr3_aa: CASSRTDSGANVLTF
v_call: TRBV4-2; clone_size: many; d_call: TRBD2; j_call: TRBJ2-2; cdr3_nt: TGTGCCAGCAGCCAAGTTTCGACTAGCGTCACCGGGGAGCTGTTTTTT; cdr3_aa: CASSQVSTSVTGELFF
v_call: TRBV9; clone_size: -; d_call: TRBD2; j_call: TRBJ2-3; cdr3_nt: TGTGCCAGCAGCCCAATACTAGCGGGAGCAGATACGCAGTATTTT; cdr3_aa: CASSPILAGADTQYF
v_call: TRBV4-3; clone_size: -; d_call: TRBD1; j_call: TRBJ2-7; cdr3_nt: TGCGCCAGCAGCCAAAGACAGGGGTCCTACGAGCAGTACTTC; cdr3_aa: CASSQRQGSYEQYF
v_call: TRBV5-1; clone_size: -; d_call: TRBD1; j_call: TRBJ2-7; cdr3_nt: TGCGCCAGCAGCTTGGGTTACAGGGGGCGACGGGCAGAATACGAGCAGTACTTC; cdr3_aa: CASSLGYRGRRAEYEQYF
v_call: TRBV6-6; clone_size: -; d_call: -; j_call: TRBJ2-3; cdr3_nt: TGTGCCAGCAGTTACCGGGATTCAACGCAGTATTTT; cdr3_aa: CASSYRDSTQYF
v_call: TRBV10-2; clone_size: -; d_call: -; j_call: TRBJ2-2; cdr3_nt: TGCGCCAGCAGTGAACTGCTACTAGGAGGCGTCGACACCGGGGAGCTGTTTTTT; cdr3_aa: CASSELLLGGVDTGELFF
v_call: TRBV5-1; clone_size: -; d_call: TRBD2; j_call: TRBJ2-2; cdr3_nt: TGCGCCAGCAGCTTGCAGCGGGGGGCCACCGGGGAGCTGTTTTTT; cdr3_aa: CASSLQRGATGELFF
v_call: TRBV29-1; clone_size: -; d_call: -; j_call: TRBJ2-7; cdr3_nt: TGCAGCTTCCAAATTGGGGGGGGCAAGCAGTACTTC; cdr3_aa: CSFQIGGGKQYF
v_call: TRBV6-5; clone_size: -; d_call: -; j_call: TRBJ1-1; cdr3_nt: TGTGCCAGCAGTCGACAGAAGAACACTGAAGCTTTCTTT; cdr3_aa: CASSRQKNTEAFF
v_call: TRBV4-2; clone_size: -; d_call: -; j_call: TRBJ2-3; cdr3_nt: TGTGCCAGCAGCCAAGAAGGAGGGAGCCCTACAGATACGCAGTATTTT; cdr3_aa: CASSQEGGSPTDTQYF